The 21 T cell receptor beta chains below all came from one sample that was sequenced in a study of Ad26.COV2.S vaccination and SARS-CoV-2 variants. Generated by immunoSEQ multiplex PCR, the TCRdb table keeps only in-frame clones and is missing some. The table has more than 300,000 clones, 86% seen once. This sample's treatment: about 20 received Ad26.COV2.S at low or high dose, single or two shots; 5 received placebo; per-sample allocation not given. Samples came from day 63 after the first vaccine or placebo injection. This sample comprised peripheral blood, obtained in a trial of Ad26.COV2.S vaccine versus placebo. The receptors stem from a person aged 18-60 years who received the Ad26.COV2.S COVID-19 vaccine or a placebo.

The chain joins TRBV7-2 to TRBJ2-7; 7 bases are a match to TRBD1. V shed 0 bases and J 3 bases; nucleotides not matched to a gene: 2. The CDR3 has 14 amino acids. Germline V gene data show CDR1 as SGHTA and CDR2 as FQGNSA. Here the CDR3 DNA reads TGTGCCAGCAGCTTAGCCCGGGACAGCTACGAGCAGTACTTC. This sequence encodes CASSLARDSYEQYF. Full variable domain (outside the CDR3, taken from reference TRBV7-2 and TRBJ2-7): GAGVSQSPSNKVTEKGKDVELRCDPISGHTALYWYRQSLGQGLEFLIYFQGNSAPDKSGLPSDRFSAERTGGSVSTLTIQRTQQEDSAVYLCASSLARDSYEQYFGPGTRLTVT.

V usage is TRBV5-5 and J usage is TRBJ1-2, with D possibly being TRBD1 (6 bases). The CDR3 is 15 residues long. Germline assignment: CDR1 SGHKS and CDR2 YYEKEE (reference sequence). V shed 4 bases and J shed 2 bases, with 15 bases lying between them. The CDR3 region is CASSQFRQANYGYTF. As DNA, the CDR3 is TGTGCCAGCAGCCAATTTCGACAGGCGAACTATGGCTACACCTTC.

The chain employs TRBV6-5 and TRBJ1-1; D is unclear. The CDR3 covers 14 residues. Trimming removed 2 bases at V and 4 bases at J, with 11 bases between. Germline V gene lookup returns CDR1 MNHEY and CDR2 SVGAGI. This CDR3 reads CASSYEARGTEAFF. The CDR3 nucleotides are TGTGCCAGCAGTTACGAGGCTCGGGGCACTGAAGCTTTCTTT.

The chain uses TRBV7-9 and TRBJ2-7; maybe TRBD2 (5 bases). Germline V gives CDR1 SEHNR, CDR2 FQNEAQ (reference sequence). The CDR3 loop spans 13 amino acids. V lost 4 bases and J 2 bases, leaving 9 bases between the germline ends. DNA for the CDR3: TGTGCCAGCAGCTACGAGGGAACCTACGAGCAGTACTTC. Its protein is CASSYEGTYEQYF.

V usage is TRBV28 and J usage is TRBJ2-7; 8 bases match TRBD2. This CDR3 region has 19 residues. Germline V gene lookup returns CDR1 MDHEN and CDR2 SYDVKM. Trimming at V came to 4 bases and at J to 0 bases, leaving 17 bases not matched to a gene. The CDR3 nucleotides are TGTGCCAGCAGTTCTACCCGAAGTAGGCGGGAGGTAAACTCCTACGAGCAGTACTTC. This gives the protein CASSSTRSRREVNSYEQYF.

V usage is TRBV7-2 and J usage is TRBJ1-2; D is perhaps TRBD1 (5 bases). The CDR3 sequence is 16 residues long. With 1 base removed from V and 4 bases from J, the gap between germline ends came to 16 bases. The V gene's germline CDR1 is SGHTA and CDR2 FQGNSA. In DNA form, the CDR3 reads TGTGCCAGCAGCTTAGGGGGGTTTGGGGTGAGCTATGGCTACACCTTC. Translation gives CASSLGGFGVSYGYTF.

This chain uses TRBV24-1 with TRBJ2-5; TRBD2 might be the D (6 bases). The CDR3 covers 14 residues. Trimming left V 4 bases short and J 3 bases short, with 11 bases between. From germline, CDR1 is KGHDR and CDR2 SFDVKD. The CDR3 coding sequence is TGTGCCACCAGTGAACAGCGGGCCGAAGAGACCCAGTACTTC. Its translation is CATSEQRAEETQYF.

The DNA of the CDR3 is TGTGCCAGCAGTGAGCAGCGGTTCTCCTACGAGCAGTACTTC. Translated: CASSEQRFSYEQYF. The rearrangement joins TRBV6-1 to TRBJ2-7, with D maybe TRBD2 (5 bases). Per the germline V gene, CDR1 is MNHNS and CDR2 is SASEGT. This CDR3 comprises 14 residues. The V and J ends lost 3 bases and 0 bases respectively, with 9 bases between them.

The rearrangement joins TRBV28 to TRBJ2-1, with no clear D. CDR1 and CDR2 (germline): MDHEN, SYDVKM. V lost 2 bases to trimming and J lost 0 bases, with 8 bases between them. The CDR3 is made up of 15 amino acids. CDR3 bases: TGTGCCAGCAGTTTAAACCCGAGCTCCTACAATGAGCAGTTCTTC. Its protein product is CASSLNPSSYNEQFF.

The chain is built from TRBV9 and TRBJ2-2; no clear D gene. V was clipped by 3 bases and J by 6 bases, with 12 bases between them. The V gene's germline CDR1 is SGDLS and CDR2 YYNGEE. This CDR3 is built from 14 residues. The CDR3 nucleotides read TGTGCCAGCAGCGAGACCCCCCCTGCCGGGGAGCTGTTTTTT. This codes for CASSETPPAGELFF. Together with reference TRBV9 and TRBJ2-2, the CDR3 gives the full variable domain: DSGVTQTPKHLITATGQRVTLRCSPRSGDLSVYWYQQSLDQGLQFLIQYYNGEERAKGNILERFSAQQFPDLHSELNLSSLELGDSALYFCASSETPPAGELFFGEGSRLTVL.

DNA for the CDR3: TGTGCCAGCTCACCGGCCCACCGGGAAAACACTGAAGCTTTCTTT. Amino acids: CASSPAHRENTEAFF. The rearrangement links TRBV18 to TRBJ1-1; D gene ambiguous. The V gene's germline CDR1 is KGHSH and CDR2 LQKENI. Deletions cut 3 bases from V and 2 bases from J, with 13 bases between. This CDR3 is built from 15 residues.

The chain couples TRBV7-9 to TRBJ1-4, with 7 bases aligning to TRBD1. Germline V gives CDR1 SEHNR, CDR2 FQNEAQ (reference sequence). This CDR3 has 13 amino acids. Germline trimming cut 6 bases from V and 7 bases from J; bases unmatched to any gene: 5. The chain's CDR3 is CASRGTVGEKLFF. In nucleotides, the CDR3 is TGTGCCAGCAGGGGGACAGTTGGTGAAAAACTGTTTTTT. Looking up the rest from reference TRBV7-9 and TRBJ1-4 gives the full variable domain: DTGVSQNPRHKITKRGQNVTFRCDPISEHNRLYWYRQTLGQGPEFLTYFQNEAQLEKSRLLSDRFSAERPKGSFSTLEIQRTEQGDSAMYLCASRGTVGEKLFFGSGTQLSVL.

The chain has TRBV18 and TRBJ1-1; TRBD1 is a possible D gene (5 bases). CDR1 KGHSH and CDR2 LQKENI come from the germline V gene. V was cut by 6 bases and J by 5 bases, with 16 bases left in between. The CDR3 contains 14 residues. The CDR3 is CASSPPGGSTEAFF. Here the CDR3 DNA reads TGTGCCAGCTCCCCCCCCGGGGGTAGTACTGAAGCTTTCTTT.

The V call is TRBV27, the J call TRBJ2-1, with D uncertain. CDR3 length: 13 amino acids. Trimming took off 3 bases at V and 4 bases at J, with 7 bases between the two ends. Germline V gives CDR1 MNHEY, CDR2 SMNVEV (reference sequence). Here the CDR3 DNA reads TGTGCCAGCAGTTTGCAGGTTTACAATGAGCAGTTCTTC. Translated, it gives CASSLQVYNEQFF.

This clone was observed a handful of times. In DNA, the CDR3 is TGTGCCAGCAGCTTGGCTCTCCTCCCGGGACAGGGGTTTTCCTACGAGCAGTACTTC. It translates to CASSLALLPGQGFSYEQYF. V usage is TRBV5-6 and J usage is TRBJ2-7, with 10 bases identical to TRBD1. The V gene end was trimmed by 0 bases and the J gene end by 1 base; junction bases not matched to a gene: 13. The CDR3 covers 19 residues. Germline lookup yields CDR1 SGHDT and CDR2 YYEEEE.

This rearrangement joins TRBV7-9 to TRBJ2-5; 8 bases match TRBD1. The CDR3 length is 15 residues. CDR1 and CDR2 from the germline V gene are SEHNR and FQNEAQ (reference sequence). Losses at the gene ends were 5 bases for V and 4 bases for J; bases not matched to a gene: 9. The CDR3, as DNA: TGTGCCAGCAGCGCCTCCCCCGGGACAGGAGAGACCCAGTACTTC. It yields the protein CASSASPGTGETQYF.

J is TRBJ1-2 and V is TRBV5-6, with 7 bases identical to TRBD1. This CDR3 comprises 14 residues. V gave up 4 bases and J gave up 3 bases; unmatched junction bases: 6. Germline V gene lookup returns CDR1 SGHDT and CDR2 YYEEEE. This CDR3 reads CASSLYDRDYGYTF. The CDR3 nucleotides read TGTGCCAGCAGCCTCTACGACAGGGACTATGGCTACACCTTC.

The chain is built from TRBV3-1 (or the pseudogene TRBV3-2) and TRBJ1-3; the D gene is possibly TRBD1 (6 bases). The CDR3 runs 16 residues. The V and J ends lost 0 bases and 4 bases respectively, with 13 bases between them. CDR1 and CDR2 from the germline V gene are LGHDT and YNNKEL (reference sequence). This CDR3 reads CASSQETPGAGNTIYF. The CDR3 DNA sequence: TGTGCCAGCAGCCAAGAGACTCCGGGGGCAGGAAACACCATATATTTT.

The genes are TRBV28 and TRBJ1-5, with D unresolved. Germline loops: CDR1 MDHEN, CDR2 SYDVKM. CDR3 length: 17 amino acids. Trimming took 6 bases from V and 0 from J, leaving 18 bases between them. The CDR3 DNA follows: TGTGCCAGCAGAGGTGTGGCAGGCGGCTATAGCAATCAGCCCCAGCATTTT. Protein product: CASRGVAGGYSNQPQHF.

This clone has a handful of counts. This sample also contains other DNA sequences that code for the same CDR3. The chain combines TRBV24-1 with TRBJ2-1; the D call may be TRBD1 or TRBD2 (5 bases each). Germline V CDR1 and CDR2: KGHDR, SFDVKD. Trimming removed 0 bases from V and 7 bases from J, with 6 bases in between. The CDR3 has 13 amino acids. Here the CDR3 reads CATSDLWGNEQFF. The CDR3 bases are TGTGCCACCAGTGATTTGTGGGGGAATGAGCAGTTCTTC.

This chain joins TRBV28 and TRBJ2-7; 7 bases match TRBD1. Germline V CDR1 and CDR2: MDHEN, SYDVKM. V lost 7 bases, J lost 4 bases, and 10 bases stayed unmatched. CDR3 size: 14 residues. CDR3 DNA: TGTGCCAGCATTATCAAAGGGGGACAGTACGAGCAGTACTTC. Translating gives CASIIKGGQYEQYF. Full variable domain (outside the CDR3, taken from reference TRBV28 and TRBJ2-7): DVKVTQSSRYLVKRTGEKVFLECVQDMDHENMFWYRQDPGLGLRLIYFSYDVKMKEKGDIPEGYSVSREKKERFSLILESASTNQTSMYLCASIIKGGQYEQYFGPGTRLTVT.